These 4 T cell receptor beta chains originate from one sample sequenced in a study of metastatic and nonmetastatic thyroid tumors. TCRdb reprocessed the PCR reads via MiXCR. Of roughly 70,000 clones in the sample, roughly 18% were seen once. Until they underwent thyroid surgery, no patient had received any treatment. Sequencing was carried out using blood. These TCRs come from a female donor with papillary thyroid cancer or a benign thyroid nodule (not recorded which). Some clones in this sample may be carry-over from other donors' samples.

This clone occurred many times. The rearrangement links TRBV20-1 to TRBJ2-3, with 7 positions matching TRBD2. V was clipped by 7 bases and J by 5 bases; unmatched bases: 9. This CDR3 is 13 amino acids long. Germline V gene sequence: CDR1 DFQATT, CDR2 SNEGSKA (reference sequence). For the CDR3, the DNA is TGCAGTGGTAGCGGGCGAAGAGGAGATACGCAGTATTTT. This codes for CSGSGRRGDTQYF.

This clone was counted at least ten times. J is TRBJ2-7 and V is TRBV27; 7 nucleotides align to TRBD1. Germline V CDR1 and CDR2: MNHEY, SMNVEV (reference sequence). CDR3 length: 12 residues. With V trimmed by 3 bases and J by 12 bases, 8 bases remained unmatched. Here the CDR3 DNA reads TGTGCCAGCAGTTTGAAGGCACAGGGGCTGTACTTC. It encodes CASSLKAQGLYF.

The sample holds many counts of this clone. This sequence joins TRBV6-1 and TRBJ1-5; a possible D gene is TRBD1 (5 bases). The germline V gene has CDR1 MNHNS and CDR2 SASEGT. V was shortened by 6 bases and J by 4 bases, with 10 bases between the two germline ends. The CDR3 is 13 residues long. The CDR3 spells CASRRGSNQPQHF. The CDR3 DNA reads as TGTGCCAGCAGGAGGGGAAGTAATCAGCCCCAGCATTTT.

This clone was recorded many times. This chain links TRBV28 with TRBJ2-2, with a weak D call TRBD1 (6 bases). Trimming left V 5 bases short and J 6 bases short, with 16 bases between. The CDR3 spans 15 residues. Germline-derived CDR1 and CDR2 are MDHEN and SYDVKM. The CDR3 sequence: CASSGDITRAGELFF. The CDR3, as DNA: TGTGCCAGCAGTGGGGACATCACTAGGGCCGGGGAGCTGTTTTTT.